Shown below are 14 T cell receptor beta chains from a single sample sequenced in a study of blood T cell repertoires in COVID-19. TCRdb's copy holds only in-frame clones and misses some; the assay was immunoSEQ multiplex PCR. This table holds about 120,000 clones, 70% to 90% found once. The sample consisted of peripheral blood. Receptors originate from a man aged 45 to 65 with acute or convalescent COVID-19.

J is TRBJ1-5 and V is TRBV5-1, with 7 bases aligning to TRBD1. The CDR3 is made up of 15 amino acids. The germline V gene encodes CDR1 SGHRS and CDR2 YFSETQ. V shed 1 base, J shed 4 bases, and the junction held 5 bases outside the gene matches. The CDR3 protein is CASSLRPGGNQPQHF. CDR3 nucleotide sequence: TGCGCCAGCAGCTTGAGACCAGGGGGGAATCAGCCCCAGCATTTT.

The chain joins TRBV12-3 or TRBV12-4 to TRBJ2-7; D is possibly TRBD1 (6 bases). The V end lost 6 bases, the J end lost 7 bases, and 16 bases lay between the germline ends. This CDR3 has 13 amino acids. The CDR3 DNA is TGTGCCAGCAGCCGGGACACGGGGTATGAGCAGTACTTC. Translated, it gives CASSRDTGYEQYF.

This chain joins TRBV2 and TRBJ2-1, with D perhaps TRBD2 (7 bases). The CDR3 totals 13 residues. The V gene lost 8 bases and the J gene lost 7 bases, with 15 bases spanning the gap. Germline V gives CDR1 SNHLY, CDR2 FYNNEI. CDR3 in amino acids: CASVRERGNEQFF. As DNA, the CDR3 is TGTGCCAGCGTGCGGGAGAGGGGGAATGAGCAGTTCTTC. The variable domain in full, with the rest retrieved from reference TRBV2 and TRBJ2-1, is EPEVTQTPSHQVTQMGQEVILRCVPISNHLYFYWYRQILGQKVEFLVSFYNNEISEKSEIFDDQFSVERPDGSNFTLKIRSTKLEDSAMYFCASVRERGNEQFFGPGTRLTVL.

The chain uses TRBV19 and TRBJ2-6; 8 bases map to TRBD1. The J segment lost 0 bases and the V segment lost 3 bases, leaving 7 bases of the junction unmatched. The CDR3 runs to 18 residues. Germline assignment: CDR1 LNHDA and CDR2 SQIVND (reference sequence). The DNA for the CDR3 is TGTGCCAGTAGTATCCCCGGACAGGGACGCTCTGGGGCCAACGTCCTGACTTTC. Its translation: CASSIPGQGRSGANVLTF. Together with reference TRBV19 and TRBJ2-6, the CDR3 gives the full variable domain: DGGITQSPKYLFRKEGQNVTLSCEQNLNHDAMYWYRQDPGQGLRLIYYSQIVNDFQKGDIAEGYSVSREKKESFPLTVTSAQKNPTAFYLCASSIPGQGRSGANVLTFGAGSRLTVL.

V usage is TRBV30 and J usage is TRBJ2-7; 7 bases align to TRBD1. CDR3 length: 14 residues. The V segment lost 5 bases and the J segment 6 bases; nucleotides outside the gene matches: 13. Germline V gives CDR1 GTSNPN, CDR2 SVGIG (reference sequence). CDR3 nucleotides: TGTGCCTGGCCCCCTGGACAGGTCGTGGGCGAGCAGTACTTC. Residues: CAWPPGQVVGEQYF. The full variable domain, its missing parts supplied by reference TRBV30 and TRBJ2-7, is SQTIHQWPATLVQPVGSPLSLECTVEGTSNPNLYWYRQAAGRGLQLLFYSVGIGQISSEVPQNLSASRPQDRQFILSSKKLLLSDSGFYLCAWPPGQVVGEQYFGPGTRLTVT.

This chain's CDR3 is CASSGGGYTDTQYF. CDR3 DNA: TGTGCCAGCAGCGGGGGCGGCTACACAGATACGCAGTATTTT. The rearrangement uses TRBV9 and TRBJ2-3; weak D call: TRBD1 (5 bases). Trimming took off 3 bases at V and 2 bases at J, with 10 bases between the two ends. Germline values: CDR1 SGDLS, CDR2 YYNGEE. The CDR3 has 14 residues.

The CDR3 nucleotides are TGTGCCAGCAGCGTAAGAGGGGGCTCAAACACTGAAGCTTTCTTT. It yields the protein CASSVRGGSNTEAFF. This chain joins TRBV9 and TRBJ1-1; the match to TRBD1 covers 7 bases. Trimming took 1 base from V and 2 from J; bases not matched to a gene: 5. This CDR3 is built from 15 residues. Germline CDR1 is SGDLS and CDR2 is YYNGEE.

The chain is built from TRBV6-1 and TRBJ1-2; 7 positions match TRBD1. Germline values: CDR1 MNHNS, CDR2 SASEGT. V lost 2 bases, J lost 7 bases, and 10 bases stayed unmatched. The CDR3 length is 15 residues. CDR3 region: CASSELGTVKIGYTF. The CDR3 DNA is TGTGCCAGCAGTGAACTCGGGACAGTAAAAATTGGCTACACCTTC.

J is TRBJ2-3 and V is TRBV21-1; TRBD2 reflects the table's D call only, with no check against the DNA. TRBV21-1 is classified as a pseudogene. This CDR3 contains 18 residues. CDR3 sequence reads: CASTIPHGLAGGTDTQYF. The DNA for the CDR3 is TGTGCCAGCACCATTCCGCATGGACTAGCGGGAGGCACAGATACGCAGTATTTT.

This clone appeared once. The rearrangement links TRBV5-1 to TRBJ1-4; D remains unclear. V lost 0 bases and J 7 bases, leaving 16 bases between the germline ends. Per germline, CDR1 SGHRS and CDR2 YFSETQ. This CDR3 has 16 residues. CDR3 residues: CASSLDAPGGGEKLFF. The CDR3 DNA reads as TGCGCCAGCAGCTTGGACGCCCCGGGAGGAGGTGAAAAACTGTTTTTT.

The CDR3 here is CASSYSEVGNTIYF. The CDR3 DNA sequence: TGCGCCAGCTCGTATTCAGAAGTAGGAAACACCATATATTTT. The chain uses TRBV5-1 and TRBJ1-3; D not certain. The V end was cut by 7 bases, the J end by 4 bases, with 15 bases between. Germline-derived CDR1 and CDR2 are SGHRS and YFSETQ. CDR3 size: 14 residues.

This clone came up once. The rearrangement links TRBV7-2 to TRBJ2-1; possibly TRBD2 for D (6 bases). V was pared by 5 bases and J by 9 bases, with 17 bases between. Germline V gene data show CDR1 as SGHTA and CDR2 as FQGNSA. The CDR3 is made up of 14 amino acids. In nucleotides, the CDR3 is TGTGCCAGCAGCCCCCCGGGGCGGGGAGGTGAGCAGTTCTTC. This sequence encodes CASSPPGRGGEQFF.

The chain uses TRBV11-2 and TRBJ2-3; 8 bases fit TRBD2. Germline V gene data show CDR1 as SGHAT and CDR2 as FQNNGV. This CDR3 has 16 amino acids. Trimming removed 2 bases from V and 3 bases from J; junction bases left unmatched: 7. CDR3 region: CASSLPRASGTDTQYF. The DNA of the CDR3 is TGTGCCAGCAGCTTACCCCGGGCTAGCGGGACAGATACGCAGTATTTT.

This CDR3 reads CASSLGAYNEQFF. CDR3 in DNA: TGCGCCAGCAGCTTGGGGGCTTACAATGAGCAGTTCTTC. The chain uses TRBV5-1 and TRBJ2-1, with no clear D. This CDR3 is 13 amino acids long. Germline CDR1 SGHRS, CDR2 YFSETQ. The ends were cut back, 0 bases at V and 4 bases at J, with 5 bases in the middle.